The entry below gives a single TCR beta chain sequence along with its context. The antigen is not known. This specimen belongs to a study of T cells in Graves' hyperthyroidism and ophthalmopathy. Study conclusions and caveats: A model built on 13 V-J features separated ophthalmopathy from stable hyperthyroidism.

Amplification yielded TCR beta CDR3 regions, with RNA transcripts as the source. HTBI primers were employed in a first-round RT-PCR of the TCR CDR3. TCRdb processed the multiplex PCR reads anew with MiXCR; each CDR3 protein has one entry. This sample carries 600,000 to 900,000 distinct CDR3 sequences, less than 20% of them seen once, and the ten largest clones take 8.4%. The germline CDR1 and CDR2 sequences are SNHLY and FYNNEI. The length of the CDR3 is 14 residues. V lost 7 bases and J lost 5; bases outside the gene matches: 7. The sequence derives from a young man with Graves' hyperthyroidism. The chain combines TRBV2 with TRBJ2-2, with 7 bases that match TRBD1. Sequencing was carried out using blood. CDR3 sequence (DNA): TGTGCCAGCACCCTGACAGGGTGGACCGGGGAGCTGTTTTTT. Encoded protein: CASTLTGWTGELFF.